This T cell receptor (beta chain) stems from a study of T cell responses to AZD1222 COVID-19 vaccine. At the level of the study: Pooled in the analysis were second doses at about 4 or about 12 weeks.

This clone was seen once. Trimming took off 6 bases at V and 8 bases at J, with 10 bases between the two ends. The CDR3 has 12 amino acids. Using immunoSEQ multiplex PCR, the repertoire was profiled, and TCRdb retains in-frame clones only, with some absent. This sample has approximately 140,000 clones, with around 91% found just once. The TCR comes from an adult in good health. J is TRBJ2-2 and V is TRBV12-3 or TRBV12-4; D uncertain. The sequencing here drew on peripheral blood, taken on day 0 of AZD1222 vaccination. In DNA form, the CDR3 reads TGTGCCAGCAGCCATGGGGTAGGGGAGCTGTTTTTT. Protein sequence: CASSHGVGELFF.